A single sample is the source of the 10 T cell receptor beta chains below, sequenced in a study of T cell clones after liver transplantation. Sequencing used immunoSEQ multiplex PCR; TCRdb keeps in-frame clones, though not all of them. The sample has tens of thousands of clones; around nine tenths are singletons. The sample was CD4+ T cells from blood, taken before liver transplant. These receptors were obtained from a human donor who received a liver transplant.

The chain is built from TRBV12-5 and TRBJ1-5; D possibly corresponds to TRBD1 (5 bases). This CDR3 has 16 residues. CDR1 and CDR2 (germline): LGHNT, FRNRAP. Trimming removed 3 bases at V and 1 base at J, with 13 bases between. CDR3 nucleotide sequence: TGTGCTAGTGGTTTCCCCCCTGGACAAAGCAATCAGCCCCAGCATTTT. It codes for CASGFPPGQSNQPQHF. The entire variable domain, with the rest obtained from reference TRBV12-5 and TRBJ1-5, is as follows: DARVTQTPRHKVTEMGQEVTMRCQPILGHNTVFWYRQTMMQGLELLAYFRNRAPLDDSGMPKDRFSAEMPDATLATLKIQPSEPRDSAVYFCASGFPPGQSNQPQHFGDGTRLSIL.

The CDR3 nucleotides read TGTGCCAGCAGCTTGTCTCCGGTCGGCTACGAGCAGTACTTC. It yields the protein CASSLSPVGYEQYF. The chain has TRBV7-3 and TRBJ2-7; D gene unclear. Germline CDR1 is SGHTA and CDR2 is FQGTGA. The CDR3 is 14 amino acids. The V end lost 3 bases, the J end lost 3 bases, and 12 bases lay between the germline ends.

The rearrangement uses TRBV7-2 and TRBJ1-1; a possible D gene is TRBD1 (6 bases). The germline V gene encodes CDR1 SGHTA and CDR2 FQGNSA. Deletions cut 5 bases from V and 3 bases from J, with 16 bases between. The CDR3 loop spans 15 amino acids. The CDR3 DNA sequence: TGTGCCAGCAGCCTCAAAACAGGGCTTTACACTGAAGCTTTCTTT. Translating gives CASSLKTGLYTEAFF.

The rearrangement links TRBV5-6 to TRBJ1-5; the D gene is possibly TRBD1 (5 bases). The germline V and J ends were trimmed by 0 bases and 7 bases, with 8 bases remaining between them. Germline CDR1 SGHDT, CDR2 YYEEEE. This CDR3 contains 13 residues. The CDR3 region is CASSLGGEQPQHF. DNA for the CDR3: TGTGCCAGCAGCTTGGGGGGGGAGCAGCCCCAGCATTTT.

The chain carries TRBV7-9 and TRBJ2-7; no reliable D call. Germline CDR1 SEHNR, CDR2 FQNEAQ (reference sequence). The CDR3 contains 14 residues. Trimming cost V 1 base and J 2 bases, with 9 bases left between them. This chain's CDR3 is CASSLDDHTYEQYF. DNA for the CDR3: TGTGCCAGCAGCTTAGATGACCATACCTACGAGCAGTACTTC.

The chain is built from TRBV7-2 and TRBJ2-1; D is uncertain. The ends were cut back, 5 bases at V and 2 bases at J, with 7 bases in the middle. The CDR3 has 13 residues. Germline values: CDR1 SGHTA, CDR2 FQGNSA. The CDR3 loop reads CASSAQAYNEQFF. The CDR3 DNA reads as TGTGCCAGCAGCGCACAAGCCTACAATGAGCAGTTCTTC.

The chain joins TRBV7-2 to TRBJ2-3; D is ambiguous. The CDR3 runs 13 residues. V lost 1 base and J lost 7, with 9 bases in between. CDR1 and CDR2 (germline): SGHTA, FQGNSA. The CDR3 loop is CASSLDPVNTQYF. CDR3 nucleotides: TGTGCCAGCAGCTTAGATCCAGTAAATACGCAGTATTTT.

This rearrangement joins TRBV7-2 to TRBJ2-7; 8 nucleotides line up with TRBD2. The junction had 9 bases not matched to a gene; V was cut back by 4 bases and J by 4 bases. There are 15 residues in the CDR3. The V gene's germline CDR1 is SGHTA and CDR2 FQGNSA. Here the CDR3 DNA reads TGTGCCAGCAGCTACCGGGAGGGCCGGGAGTACGAGCAGTACTTC. Its translation is CASSYREGREYEQYF. Drawing the rest from reference TRBV7-2 and TRBJ2-7, the complete variable domain is GAGVSQSPSNKVTEKGKDVELRCDPISGHTALYWYRQSLGQGLEFLIYFQGNSAPDKSGLPSDRFSAERTGGSVSTLTIQRTQQEDSAVYLCASSYREGREYEQYFGPGTRLTVT.

This rearrangement joins TRBV18 to TRBJ2-2; D call uncertain. The CDR3 runs to 16 residues. With 1 base removed from V and 0 bases from J, the gap between germline ends came to 9 bases. The germline V gene encodes CDR1 KGHSH and CDR2 LQKENI. CDR3 region: CASSPRLGSNTGELFF. CDR3 DNA: TGTGCCAGCTCACCACGCCTAGGATCGAACACCGGGGAGCTGTTTTTT.

The V call is TRBV5-6, the J call TRBJ2-2, with D possibly being TRBD2 (5 bases). Germline V CDR1 and CDR2: SGHDT, YYEEEE. The CDR3 consists of 16 residues. V was pared by 4 bases and J by 4 bases, with 17 bases between. CDR3 bases: TGTGCCAGCAGCGTATCCGGGAACGTGGGCACCGGGGAGCTGTTTTTT. Residues: CASSVSGNVGTGELFF.